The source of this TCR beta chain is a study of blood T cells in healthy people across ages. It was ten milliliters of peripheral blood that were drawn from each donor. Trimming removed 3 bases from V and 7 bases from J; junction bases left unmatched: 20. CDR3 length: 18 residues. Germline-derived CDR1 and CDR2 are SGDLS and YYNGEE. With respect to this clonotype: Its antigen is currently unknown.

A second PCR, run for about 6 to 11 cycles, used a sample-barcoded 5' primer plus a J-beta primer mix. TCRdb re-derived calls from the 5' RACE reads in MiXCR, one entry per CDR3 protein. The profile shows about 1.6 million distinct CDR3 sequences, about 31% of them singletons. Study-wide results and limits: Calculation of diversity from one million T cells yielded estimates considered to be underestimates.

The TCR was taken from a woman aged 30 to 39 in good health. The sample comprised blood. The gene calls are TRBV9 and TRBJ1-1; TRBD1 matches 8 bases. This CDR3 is CASSGRDRYSEGQGEAFF. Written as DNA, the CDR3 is TGTGCCAGCAGCGGCCGGGACAGGTATTCAGAGGGGCAGGGTGAAGCTTTCTTT.